The rows below give T cell receptor beta chains drawn from one sample of a study of blood T cells in healthy people across ages. TCRdb fed the 5' RACE reads into MiXCR, producing one record per CDR3 protein. Of roughly 1,300,000 distinct CDR3 sequences listed, approximately 59% are singletons. Sequenced: blood. The origin of the receptors is a man younger than 35 in good health. Both conserved end residues are trimmed from each CDR3.

CDR3aa,j_gene,v_gene
ASTSLGLLSGANVLT,TRBJ2-6,TRBV18
ASSEEDWHLTRNYEQY,TRBJ2-7,TRBV6-1
ASSSLQGFSYEQY,TRBJ2-7,TRBV5-1
ATSRARGSPQETQY,NA,TRBV15
ASSQAVLGGYT,TRBJ1-2,TRBV14
ASSEGQEGYT,TRBJ1-2,TRBV9
AWSPWGTDTQY,TRBJ2-3,TRBV30
ASSPWGQGAYEQY,NA,TRBV27
SAYGQSDTQY,TRBJ2-3,TRBV20-1
ASSPQPPPLRNEQF,TRBJ2-1,TRBV28
ASSRGTELARGTQY,NA,TRBV2
SARGAEQYTDTQY,TRBJ2-3,TRBV20-1
ASSYDSLANQPQH,TRBJ1-5,TRBV6-6
ASAKLNWGTYEQY,TRBJ2-7,TRBV12-3/TRBV12-4
ATRVRQITEAF,TRBJ1-1,TRBV12-3/TRBV12-4
ASSQARAYEQY,NA,TRBV4-3
ASSKVEDRPARWY,TRBJ2-5,TRBV21-1
SVGDGANYGYT,TRBJ1-2,TRBV29-1
ASSQEQAGVQETQY,TRBJ2-5,TRBV4-2
ASSGSGTGATDTQY,TRBJ2-3,TRBV5-1
ASSYQGGLETQY,TRBJ2-5,TRBV5-6
ASSPRRSTGELF,TRBJ2-2,TRBV5-6
ASSQDPGKNEQF,TRBJ2-1,TRBV4-3
ASSIATAYGYT,TRBJ1-2,TRBV12-3/TRBV12-4
ASSSGTGNSINTEAF,TRBJ1-1,TRBV5-1
ASSLLEVSYEQY,NA,TRBV14
ASTEWGPGSGQPQH,TRBJ1-5,TRBV6-1
SAQAGAGSYNEQF,TRBJ2-1,TRBV29-1
ASSLGLAVATDTQY,TRBJ2-3,TRBV4-3
ASKAGGGQPQH,TRBJ1-5,TRBV6-5
ASSSYRGPPELYSNQPQH,TRBJ1-5,TRBV7-8
ASSESGPRGEEKLF,TRBJ1-4,TRBV5-1
ASSLSTAPGYNEQF,TRBJ2-1,TRBV27
ASSYSIQGADTEAF,TRBJ1-1,TRBV6-6